Listed here are 17 T cell receptor beta chains from one sample, sequenced in a study of radiotherapy plus CTLA-4 blockade in lung cancer. Clones were read by immunoSEQ multiplex PCR, and TCRdb kept only the in-frame ones, dropping some. The data contain roughly 71,000 clones, approximately 80% of them singletons. The input for sequencing was peripheral blood, taken from a patient treated with radiotherapy plus ipilimumab. These receptors originate from a human donor with non-small cell lung cancer who had a complete response to radiotherapy plus ipilimumab.

The chain has TRBV5-5 and TRBJ2-3; D may be TRBD2 (5 bases). The CDR3 covers 16 residues. CDR1 SGHKS and CDR2 YYEKEE come from the germline V gene (reference sequence). V dropped 1 base and J dropped 1 base, with 13 bases sitting between them. CDR3 sequence reads: CASSLSRFGGTDTQYF. The CDR3 region has the DNA TGTGCCAGCAGCTTGAGCCGCTTCGGGGGCACAGATACGCAGTATTTT.

V is TRBV7-2 and J is TRBJ2-3; 7 bases match TRBD2. With V trimmed by 7 bases and J by 2 bases, 15 bases remained unmatched. The CDR3 has 17 amino acids. Germline V gives CDR1 SGHTA, CDR2 FQGNSA. DNA for the CDR3: TGTGCCAGCACCCAGAGGGGCGGGGGAAAATACACAGATACGCAGTATTTT. It codes for CASTQRGGGKYTDTQYF.

The chain links TRBV10-2 to TRBJ2-7; no definite D call. V gave up 3 bases and J gave up 6 bases, with 6 bases separating them. Germline V gene lookup returns CDR1 WSHSY and CDR2 SAAADI. The length of the CDR3 is 11 residues. Written as DNA, the CDR3 is TGCGCCAGCAGTGAATTTTCCGAGCAGTACTTC. Translated: CASSEFSEQYF.

This chain uses TRBV6-5 with TRBJ2-3; 8 bases fit TRBD1. The germline V gene has CDR1 MNHEY and CDR2 SVGAGI. The CDR3 totals 15 residues. The V segment lost 2 bases and the J segment 1 base; nucleotides outside the gene matches: 2. CDR3 sequence (DNA): TGTGCCAGCAGTTACGGGACAGGAGGCACAGATACGCAGTATTTT. This translates into CASSYGTGGTDTQYF.

This sequence joins TRBV10-3 and TRBJ2-3; TRBD2 agrees at 8 bases. CDR3 length equals 14 residues. Trimming removed 6 bases from V and 3 bases from J; junction bases left unmatched: 5. Per the germline V gene, CDR1 is ENHRY and CDR2 is SYGVKD. The CDR3 DNA follows: TGTGCCATCAGCCCACTAGCGGATACAGATACGCAGTATTTT. The encoded protein is CAISPLADTDTQYF.

This clone is medium-sized within its sample. The chain joins TRBV30 to TRBJ2-7, with a tentative D call TRBD2 (6 bases). V gave up 2 bases and J gave up 0 bases, with 11 bases separating them. CDR3 length: 14 amino acids. Germline CDR1 and CDR2: GTSNPN and SVGIG (reference sequence). CDR3 residues: CAWSRGGSSYEQYV. The DNA of the CDR3 is TGTGCCTGGAGTCGCGGAGGGAGCTCCTACGAGCAGTACGTC.

The table lists this clone with a count of one. The rearrangement joins TRBV11-3 to TRBJ2-3; D perhaps matches TRBD2 (6 bases). The V end was cut by 4 bases, the J end by 1 base, with 21 bases between. The germline V gene has CDR1 SGHNT and CDR2 YENEEA. The CDR3 has 18 amino acids. The CDR3 is CASSSRNPGLLRTDTQYF. DNA of the CDR3: TGTGCCAGCAGCTCTCGAAATCCGGGACTCCTACGCACAGATACGCAGTATTTT.

This clone was detected a few times. The junction and the germline gene differ at one end; a read error may be behind it. The J gene is TRBJ2-5, the V gene TRBV6-5; 8 bases map to TRBD1. CDR1 is MNHEY, CDR2 SVGAGI, per germline. The CDR3 runs 12 residues. The CDR3 sequence: CKAGGPQETQYF. CDR3 bases: TGCAAAGCAGGGGGCCCCCAAGAGACCCAGTACTTC.

V gene TRBV18 combines with J gene TRBJ1-3; D is uncertain. Germline V gene data show CDR1 as KGHSH and CDR2 as LQKENI. The CDR3 runs 14 residues. Trimming stripped 4 bases from V and 0 bases from J, with 7 bases between. The CDR3 DNA follows: TGTGCCAGCTCACTAGACACCTCTGGAAACACCATATATTTT. It encodes CASSLDTSGNTIYF.

The chain combines TRBV30 with TRBJ1-6; D uncertain. Germline CDR1 and CDR2: GTSNPN and SVGIG (reference sequence). This CDR3 region has 13 residues. V lost 4 bases and J lost 11, with 15 bases in between. The CDR3 region is CAWKTRRGTPLHF. The CDR3 region has the DNA TGTGCCTGGAAGACCCGGCGAGGAACACCCCTCCACTTT.

As for this clone: The junction and the germline gene differ at one end; a read error may be behind it. The chain joins TRBV7-9 to TRBJ2-5; 9 nucleotides line up with TRBD1. Germline V gene sequence: CDR1 SEHNR, CDR2 FQNEAQ (reference sequence). The length of the CDR3 is 12 residues. The CDR3: CASSKLEGQGHF. As DNA, the CDR3 is TGTGCCAGCAGCAAACTCGAAGGACAGGGGCACTTC.

The chain is built from TRBV10-1 and TRBJ2-3; weak D call: TRBD2 (5 bases). CDR3 size: 14 residues. The germline V gene encodes CDR1 WNHNN and CDR2 SYGVQD (reference sequence). V was trimmed by 4 bases and J by 4 bases, leaving 12 bases between them. The CDR3 loop reads CASSGGGSPDTQYF. The CDR3 region has the DNA TGCGCCAGCAGTGGGGGTGGGAGTCCAGATACGCAGTATTTT.

This rearrangement joins TRBV5-1 to TRBJ1-4, with 12 bases fitting TRBD1. Germline V gene data show CDR1 as SGHRS and CDR2 as YFSETQ. V lost 4 bases, J lost 6 bases, and 13 bases stayed unmatched. The CDR3 covers 18 residues. This chain's CDR3 is CASSRRDRGRRSDEKLFF. CDR3 nucleotides: TGCGCCAGCAGCCGCCGGGACAGGGGGCGGAGGTCCGATGAAAAACTGTTTTTT.

CDR3 DNA sequence: TGTGCCATCACGTCCTGGACAGGGGCTAACTATGGCTACACCTTC. Translation gives CAITSWTGANYGYTF. The V call is TRBV10-3, the J call TRBJ1-2; TRBD1 agrees at 9 bases. The V segment lost 7 bases and the J segment 0 bases; nucleotides outside the gene matches: 6. Germline V gives CDR1 ENHRY, CDR2 SYGVKD. The CDR3 extends over 15 amino acids.

This clone was found once. V usage is TRBV9 and J usage is TRBJ2-5; a possible D gene is TRBD2 (6 bases). The germline gives CDR1 SGDLS, CDR2 YYNGEE. This CDR3 is 15 amino acids long. V was cut by 0 bases and J by 1 base, with 10 bases left in between. The DNA of the CDR3 is TGTGCCAGCAGCGTAGGACTAGGCCTCCAAGAGACCCAGTACTTC. Its protein is CASSVGLGLQETQYF. The variable domain in full, completed from reference TRBV9 and TRBJ2-5, reads DSGVTQTPKHLITATGQRVTLRCSPRSGDLSVYWYQQSLDQGLQFLIQYYNGEERAKGNILERFSAQQFPDLHSELNLSSLELGDSALYFCASSVGLGLQETQYFGPGTRLLVL.

Only a few counts were recorded for this clone. The chain employs TRBV19 and TRBJ1-5; the D is unclear. There are 13 residues in the CDR3. Trimming stripped 7 bases from V and 1 base from J, with 8 bases between. Per the germline V gene, CDR1 is LNHDA and CDR2 is SQIVND (reference sequence). CDR3 sequence (DNA): TGTGCCAGTACTGGGAGGAGCAATCAGCCCCAGCATTTT. Residues: CASTGRSNQPQHF.

V and J are TRBV7-2 and TRBJ2-2; D gene ambiguous. There are 14 residues in the CDR3. Germline loops: CDR1 SGHTA, CDR2 FQGNSA. The ends were cut back, 6 bases at V and 6 bases at J, with 14 bases in the middle. In nucleotides, the CDR3 is TGTGCCAGCAGACCCCCCACGGCCCCCGGGGAGCTGTTTTTT. Encoded protein: CASRPPTAPGELFF.